This passage covers 25 T cell receptor beta chains from one sample sequenced in a study of T cells in Graves' hyperthyroidism and ophthalmopathy. Researchers took RNA transcripts and amplified the TCR beta CDR3 regions from them. Researchers ran a first-round RT-PCR on the TCR CDR3 using the HTBI primer set. TCRdb re-called the multiplex PCR reads through MiXCR, storing one row per CDR3 protein. The sample lists 300,000 to 500,000 distinct CDR3 sequences, more than 12% occurring once. Specimen: blood. The receptors were sampled from a man aged 45-65 years with Graves' ophthalmopathy.

The chain uses TRBV4-1 and TRBJ2-7; D might be TRBD1 or TRBD2, each matching 5 bases. The CDR3 contains 14 residues. The germline CDR1 and CDR2 sequences are MGHRA and YSYEKL. V lost 0 bases and J 3 bases, leaving 9 bases between the germline ends. CDR3 region: CASSQDRDVYEQYF. For the CDR3, the DNA is TGCGCCAGCAGCCAAGATAGGGACGTCTACGAGCAGTACTTC.

This clonotype was seen repeatedly, ten times or more. V gene TRBV3-1 combines with J gene TRBJ2-3; 11 positions match TRBD1. Trimming at V came to 6 bases and at J to 6 bases, leaving 11 bases not matched to a gene. Germline loops: CDR1 LGHDT, CDR2 YNNKEL (reference sequence). CDR3 length equals 16 residues. CDR3 loop: CASSQKGQGVSDTQYF. CDR3 DNA: TGTGCCAGCAGTCAAAAGGGACAGGGGGTCAGTGATACGCAGTATTTT.

There are many counts of this clonotype. V gene TRBV7-9 combines with J gene TRBJ2-7, with unresolved D. The CDR3 is made up of 12 amino acids. Germline values: CDR1 SEHNR, CDR2 FQNEAQ (reference sequence). Trimming removed 5 bases from V and 3 bases from J, with 8 bases in between. CDR3 nucleotide sequence: TGTGCCAGCAGCCGAGCGTTCTACGAGCAGTACTTC. It encodes CASSRAFYEQYF.

There are many counts of this clonotype. The chain carries TRBV3-1 and TRBJ2-4; 7 bases match TRBD1. CDR3 length equals 15 residues. V dropped 11 bases and J dropped 3; count of bases not matched to a gene: 13. CDR1 and CDR2 from the germline V gene are LGHDT and YNNKEL (reference sequence). The CDR3 DNA follows: TGTGCCTGGATTAAGACGGGACAGTACAAAAACATTCAGTACTTC. Translating gives CAWIKTGQYKNIQYF.

This clonotype has at least ten counts. V is TRBV20-1 and J is TRBJ2-2; 12 bases are a match to TRBD2. The CDR3 runs to 18 residues. Per germline, CDR1 DFQATT and CDR2 SNEGSKA (reference sequence). The trim removed 0 bases at V and 1 base at J, leaving 6 bases unmatched. CDR3 nucleotide sequence: TGCAGTGCTAGAGATGGACTAGCGGGAAGTTGGAACACCGGGGAGCTGTTTTTT. This translates into CSARDGLAGSWNTGELFF.

The chain joins TRBV5-4 to TRBJ2-7; TRBD1 aligns across 8 bases. CDR1 is SGHNT and CDR2 is YYREEE in the germline V gene (reference sequence). The CDR3 consists of 16 residues. V trimming: 3 bases; J trimming: 0 bases; junction bases outside the gene matches: 8. As DNA, the CDR3 is TGTGCCAGCAGCTCCCCCCAGGGGGCGTTCTCCTACGAGCAGTACTTC. Its translation is CASSSPQGAFSYEQYF.

This clonotype appeared many times. V and J are TRBV2 and TRBJ1-2, with D possibly being TRBD1 (5 bases). This CDR3 has 12 amino acids. V lost 5 bases and J lost 8, with 12 bases in between. Per the germline V gene, CDR1 is SNHLY and CDR2 is FYNNEI. The CDR3, as DNA: TGTGCCAGCAGTCCCACAGGATGGGGCTACACCTTC. It codes for CASSPTGWGYTF.

This clonotype was seen a handful of times. It may be a read error: a sequence one base away is much more abundant. The rearrangement links TRBV9 to TRBJ1-3, with 7 nucleotides matching TRBD1. The V gene's germline CDR1 is SGDLS and CDR2 YYNGEE. This CDR3 is built from 16 residues. The CDR3 protein is CASSATGVDSGNTTYF. In DNA, the CDR3 is TGTGCCAGCAGCGCCACAGGGGTTGATTCTGGAAACACCACATATTTT.

This clonotype has more than one count but fewer than ten. In DNA form, the CDR3 reads TGTGCCACCAGTGAGAGTAGGGGCACAGATACGCAGTATTTT. It specifies CATSESRGTDTQYF. The chain has TRBV24-1 and TRBJ2-3; D unresolved. Trimming removed 4 bases at V and 1 base at J, with 8 bases between. This CDR3 region has 14 residues. Germline assignment: CDR1 KGHDR and CDR2 SFDVKD.

This clonotype was picked up many times. The genes are TRBV7-9 and TRBJ1-1; D is uncertain. V lost 1 base and J lost 0, with 21 bases in between. This CDR3 is 19 amino acids long. Germline V gives CDR1 SEHNR, CDR2 FQNEAQ (reference sequence). CDR3 DNA sequence: TGTGCCAGCAGCTTAGGTGACGATTGGCGCCCACCTATGAACACTGAAGCTTTCTTT. It is translated as CASSLGDDWRPPMNTEAFF. The whole variable domain, remainder taken from reference TRBV7-9 and TRBJ1-1, is DTGVSQNPRHKITKRGQNVTFRCDPISEHNRLYWYRQTLGQGPEFLTYFQNEAQLEKSRLLSDRFSAERPKGSFSTLEIQRTEQGDSAMYLCASSLGDDWRPPMNTEAFFGQGTRLTVV.

This clonotype was seen repeatedly, ten times or more. The rearrangement uses TRBV11-2 and TRBJ2-4, with 8 bases matching TRBD1. The CDR3 is 16 residues long. V lost 1 base to trimming and J lost 4 bases; unmatched junction nucleotides: 6. Germline V gives CDR1 SGHAT, CDR2 FQNNGV. The CDR3 nucleotides are TGTGCCAGCAGCTTAGGTCCCCGACAGGGGAAAAACATTCAGTACTTC. Translated: CASSLGPRQGKNIQYF.

The V and J genes are TRBV7-2 and TRBJ1-6, with unresolved D. V was cut by 10 bases and J by 10 bases, with 23 bases left in between. This CDR3 region has 15 residues. The germline V gene has CDR1 SGHTA and CDR2 FQGNSA. Here the CDR3 reads CATTPPGHPASPLHF. DNA of the CDR3: TGTGCCACCACCCCCCCGGGCCACCCGGCCTCACCCCTCCACTTT.

V and J are TRBV6-2 or TRBV6-3 and TRBJ2-1; 13 bases fit TRBD2. This CDR3 contains 16 residues. Losses at the gene ends were 5 bases for V and 7 bases for J; bases not matched to a gene: 8. Germline V gives CDR1 MNHEY, CDR2 SVGEGT. As DNA, the CDR3 is TGTGCCAGCAGTCGGATGACTAGCGGGAGGCCTAATGAGCAGTTCTTC. This codes for CASSRMTSGRPNEQFF.

At least ten counts were recorded for this clonotype. The V call is TRBV6-2 or TRBV6-3, the J call TRBJ2-1; 10 bases align to TRBD2. After removal of 6 bases from V and 4 bases from J, the junction contained 6 bases not matched to a gene. The germline gives CDR1 MNHEY, CDR2 SVGEGT. The CDR3 runs to 15 residues. The CDR3 sequence is CASRYLAGAYNEQFF. For the CDR3, the DNA is TGTGCCAGCAGATATCTAGCGGGAGCTTACAATGAGCAGTTCTTC.

This clonotype was counted many times. The J gene is TRBJ2-2, the V gene TRBV27, with D perhaps given as TRBD1 or TRBD2 (5 bases each). The length of the CDR3 is 15 residues. V lost 6 bases and J lost 1, with 12 bases in between. Germline loops: CDR1 MNHEY, CDR2 SMNVEV (reference sequence). CDR3 residues: CASSPGTRNTGELFF. CDR3 in DNA: TGTGCCAGCAGCCCCGGGACGCGGAACACCGGGGAGCTGTTTTTT.

In DNA, the CDR3 is TGTGCCAGGACCTTAAAAAAGGACAGGGCCACCGGGGAGCTGTTTTTT. It specifies CARTLKKDRATGELFF. The chain couples TRBV19 to TRBJ2-2; 8 bases map to TRBD1. CDR3 length: 16 amino acids. Germline V gene lookup returns CDR1 LNHDA and CDR2 SQIVND (reference sequence). V lost 9 bases to trimming and J lost 4 bases; unmatched junction nucleotides: 13. Looking up the rest from reference TRBV19 and TRBJ2-2 gives the full variable domain: DGGITQSPKYLFRKEGQNVTLSCEQNLNHDAMYWYRQDPGQGLRLIYYSQIVNDFQKGDIAEGYSVSREKKESFPLTVTSAQKNPTAFYLCARTLKKDRATGELFFGEGSRLTVL.

The chain has TRBV6-1 and TRBJ2-7; no clear D gene. The germline V and J ends were trimmed by 5 bases and 5 bases, with 25 bases remaining between them. This CDR3 has 17 amino acids. CDR1 is MNHNS and CDR2 is SASEGT in the germline V gene. CDR3 sequence: CASSLTSRAAQTHEQYF. In DNA form, the CDR3 reads TGTGCCAGCAGTTTAACCAGCCGGGCCGCACAGACCCACGAGCAGTACTTC.

This clonotype has just a few counts. The chain combines TRBV30 with TRBJ2-3; D unresolved. Per germline, CDR1 GTSNPN and CDR2 SVGIG (reference sequence). The CDR3 spans 13 residues. The germline V and J ends were trimmed by 0 bases and 5 bases, with 9 bases remaining between them. CDR3: CAWSVGPEDTQYF. DNA of the CDR3: TGTGCCTGGAGTGTTGGGCCAGAAGATACGCAGTATTTT.

This clonotype was detected once. This chain joins TRBV20-1 and TRBJ2-1; D remains unclear. The V end was cut by 3 bases, the J end by 6 bases, with 6 bases between. The CDR3 extends over 11 amino acids. Looked up from germline, CDR1 is DFQATT and CDR2 is SNEGSKA (reference sequence). The CDR3 here is CSASVPNEQFF. The CDR3 nucleotides read TGCAGTGCTAGTGTACCCAATGAGCAGTTCTTC.

This clonotype was seen at least ten times. J is TRBJ2-1 and V is TRBV7-8, with 8 nucleotides matching TRBD1. Per the germline V gene, CDR1 is SGHVS and CDR2 is FQNEAQ. This CDR3 region has 17 residues. V lost 5 bases and J lost 5; bases outside the gene matches: 14. The DNA of the CDR3 is TGTGCCAGCAGCGGCCGGGACAGGAGGGGGCCAGACAATGAGCAGTTCTTC. Amino acids: CASSGRDRRGPDNEQFF.

There are a few counts of this clonotype. This rearrangement joins TRBV9 to TRBJ2-5; D is ambiguous. Germline V gene data show CDR1 as SGDLS and CDR2 as YYNGEE. The V gene lost 0 bases and the J gene lost 4 bases, with 13 bases spanning the gap. CDR3 size: 15 residues. CDR3 in amino acids: CASSVGLALGETQYF. For the CDR3, the DNA is TGTGCCAGCAGCGTAGGACTGGCGCTTGGAGAGACCCAGTACTTC.

This clonotype was observed at least ten times. The rearrangement links TRBV6-1 to TRBJ1-1; 7 bases are shared with TRBD1. There are 14 residues in the CDR3. Germline V gene lookup returns CDR1 MNHNS and CDR2 SASEGT. V was pared by 6 bases and J by 1 base, with 5 bases of the junction left unmatched. CDR3 sequence (DNA): TGTGCCAGCAGAAGACGACAGGGGAACACTGAAGCTTTCTTT. As protein: CASRRRQGNTEAFF.

There are many counts of this clonotype. The chain couples TRBV20-1 to TRBJ2-7, with D uncertain. Trimming cost V 3 bases and J 3 bases, with 9 bases left between them. CDR3 length equals 12 residues. Germline V gene data show CDR1 as DFQATT and CDR2 as SNEGSKA (reference sequence). The chain's CDR3 is CSARNLDYEQYF. CDR3 coding DNA: TGCAGTGCTAGGAACCTCGACTACGAGCAGTACTTC.

Turning to this clonotype: Possible read error: a much larger clone is one base away. The chain carries TRBV11-2 and TRBJ1-2, with 8 bases that match TRBD1. Germline V gives CDR1 SGHAT, CDR2 FQNNGV. The ends lost 1 base at V and 1 base at J; junction bases unmatched: 8. This CDR3 region has 17 residues. This chain's CDR3 is CASSLVSSGGGNYGYTF. For the CDR3, the DNA is TGTGCCAGCAGCTTAGTCTCCTCAGGGGGCGGTAACTATGGCTACACCTTC.

The V and J genes are TRBV5-1 and TRBJ2-1, with 10 positions matching TRBD2. CDR3 length: 15 amino acids. Losses at the gene ends were 3 bases for V and 5 bases for J; bases not matched to a gene: 5. Germline V gives CDR1 SGHRS, CDR2 YFSETQ. CDR3 coding DNA: TGCGCCAGCAGCTACCGGACTAGCGGAAACAATGAGCAGTTCTTC. Encoded protein: CASSYRTSGNNEQFF. The full variable domain, rest sourced from reference TRBV5-1 and TRBJ2-1, is KAGVTQTPRYLIKTRGQQVTLSCSPISGHRSVSWYQQTPGQGLQFLFEYFSETQRNKGNFPGRFSGRQFSNSRSEMNVSTLELGDSALYLCASSYRTSGNNEQFFGPGTRLTVL.